These T cell receptor beta chains were read from a single sample in a study of blood T cell repertoires in COVID-19. Sequenced by immunoSEQ multiplex PCR; TCRdb stores in-frame clones only, minus some. The sample records around 35,000 clones, about 89% being singletons. Material for sequencing was peripheral blood. These receptors were taken from a human donor in a cohort sampled during active COVID-19. Each CDR3 is given with its conserved first and last residue. A D gene is named only where the DNA matches it firmly. Clone size is not always given. Where it is, it says once, few, many or a class for expanded clones.

j_call d_call clone_size v_call cdr3_nt cdr3_aa
TRBJ2-3 TRBD1 NA TRBV28 TGTGCCAGTGAGGGACAGGGTAGTCCAGATACGCAGTATTTT CASEGQGSPDTQYF
TRBJ2-2 TRBD1 once TRBV27 TGTGCCAGCAGAAGGGACAGGGCCCAGGGGACCGGGGAGCTGTTTTTT CASRRDRAQGTGELFF
TRBJ2-7 TRBD1 NA TRBV7-9 TGTGCCAGCAGCTTCGGGACAGGGATTGAGCAGTACTTC CASSFGTGIEQYF
TRBJ2-3 TRBD1 once TRBV7-8 TGTGCCAGCAGCCTGCCGGGACAGGTCACAGATACGCAGTATTTT CASSLPGQVTDTQYF
TRBJ1-1 NA NA TRBV6-5 TGTGCCAGCAGTTACGCGGGGTCCACTGAAGCTTTCTTT CASSYAGSTEAFF
TRBJ1-5 TRBD1 NA TRBV27 TGTGCCAGCAGTTCGAGACAGGGTAGCAATCAGCCCCAGCATTTT CASSSRQGSNQPQHF
TRBJ2-2 TRBD2 NA TRBV7-9 TGTGCCAGCAGCCCTCGGGAGGGACCGAACACCGGGGAGCTGTTTTTT CASSPREGPNTGELFF
TRBJ2-1 TRBD2 NA TRBV28 TGTGCCAGCAGCCCCCCGGGACTAGCGGGGTACAATGAGCAGTTCTTC CASSPPGLAGYNEQFF
TRBJ2-1 TRBD1 NA TRBV5-1 TGCGCCAGCAGCTTGGACAGGGGATCCTACAATGAGCAGTTCTTC CASSLDRGSYNEQFF
TRBJ2-7 TRBD1 NA TRBV9 TGTGCCAGCAGCGGACAGGGGGCGCACGGGTACGAGCAGTACTTC CASSGQGAHGYEQYF
TRBJ2-5 NA NA TRBV6-2/TRBV6-3 TGTGCCAGCAGTCCGAGTGAGACCCAGTACTTC CASSPSETQYF
TRBJ2-5 NA few TRBV3-1/TRBV3-2 TGTGCCAGCAGCCTTCGCCGACAGCAAGAGACCCAGTACTTC CASSLRRQQETQYF
TRBJ2-1 TRBD2 NA TRBV12-3/TRBV12-4 TGTGCCAGCAGTCTCCGGGAGGGGAATGAGCAGTTCTTC CASSLREGNEQFF
TRBJ2-7 NA NA TRBV11-2 TGTGCCAGCAGCTTAGAGCAGGCCATCTACGAGCAGTACTTC CASSLEQAIYEQYF
TRBJ1-5 NA NA TRBV10-2 TGCGCCAGCAGCGCCCAGACAGGACCGCAGCCCCAGCATTTT CASSAQTGPQPQHF
TRBJ2-6 TRBD1 NA TRBV5-1 TGCGCCAGCAGCATGTCCGGACAGGGTCGCTCCTCTGGGGCCAACGTCCTGACTTTC CASSMSGQGRSSGANVLTF
TRBJ1-1 NA few TRBV5-8 TGTGCCAGCAGCTCCGGTTTTAGTGGGAACACTGAAGCTTTCTTT CASSSGFSGNTEAFF
TRBJ2-7 NA NA TRBV2 TGTGCCAGCAGTAACGGGTACGAGCAGTACTTC CASSNGYEQYF
TRBJ2-7 NA NA TRBV18 TGTGCCAGCTCACCAATGGCAGGACACTACGAGCAGTACTTC CASSPMAGHYEQYF
TRBJ2-1 NA NA TRBV7-2 TGTGCCAGCAGCGCGCTACAGGGTACCCCTAATGAGCAGTTCTTC CASSALQGTPNEQFF
TRBJ1-5 TRBD1 few TRBV5-1 TGCGCCAGCAGCCCGGGTGACAGGGGAGGTCAGCCCCAGCATTTT CASSPGDRGGQPQHF
TRBJ1-2 NA NA TRBV7-2 TGTGCCAGCAGCCCAATCCAGGGGCAGGGCTACACCTTC CASSPIQGQGYTF
TRBJ2-7 TRBD2 once TRBV6-2/TRBV6-3 TGTGCCAGCAGTTCCCTCCGGCGGGAGGGCTCCTACGAGCAGTACTTC CASSSLRREGSYEQYF
TRBJ2-7 NA once TRBV7-9 TGTGCCAGCAGCCTCCGGACAGCCTCCTACGAGCAGTACTTC CASSLRTASYEQYF
TRBJ2-1 TRBD2 NA TRBV7-2 TGTGCCAGCAGCACAACTAGCGGGAACATTTACAATGAGCAGTTCTTC CASSTTSGNIYNEQFF
TRBJ1-2 NA NA TRBV11-2 TGTGCCAGCAGCTTCGGCAGGGTCTATGGCTACACCTTC CASSFGRVYGYTF
TRBJ1-1 NA once TRBV28 TGTGCCAGCAGTTTCCGGGGGACTGAAGCTTTCTTT CASSFRGTEAFF
TRBJ1-5 TRBD1 NA TRBV6-5 TGTGGGACAGGGCGCAATCAGCCCCAGCATTTT CGTGRNQPQHF
TRBJ2-7 NA NA TRBV5-1 TGCGCCAGCAGCTTGGACTACTACGAGCAGTACTTC CASSLDYYEQYF
TRBJ1-1 NA once TRBV12-3/TRBV12-4 TGTGCCAGCTCGGGTAACTGGGAGGAAGCTTTCTTT CASSGNWEEAFF
TRBJ1-4 TRBD1 NA TRBV2 TGTGCCAGCAGCCCACAGGGGACAGGGGGACGGGAAAAACTGTTTTTT CASSPQGTGGREKLFF
TRBJ2-7 TRBD1 NA TRBV19 TGTGCCAGTAGTATGAGTAACAGGGGGACCTACGAGCAGTACTTC CASSMSNRGTYEQYF
TRBJ2-1 NA once TRBV19 TGTGCCAGTAGTCCCCTGGGGGCCCCGTACAATGAGCAGTTCTTC CASSPLGAPYNEQFF
TRBJ1-1 NA NA TRBV14 TGTGCCAGCAGACCCGAGACAGCTCCGTACGCTGAAGCTTTCTTT CASRPETAPYAEAFF
TRBJ1-4 TRBD1 NA TRBV5-1 TGCGCCAGCAGGACAGGGGCTAATGAAAAACTGTTTTTT CASRTGANEKLFF
TRBJ2-2 TRBD1 NA TRBV15 TGTGCCACCAGCAGAGGACAGGGTTGGGACACCGGGGAGCTGTTTTTT CATSRGQGWDTGELFF
TRBJ2-1 TRBD2 NA TRBV20-1 TGCAGTGCTAGTTCGGGGACTAGCGGGAGGGCGGATGAGCAGTTCTTC CSASSGTSGRADEQFF
TRBJ2-5 TRBD1 NA TRBV12-3/TRBV12-4 TGTGCCAGCAGTCTTACAGGGGTTGAGACCCAGTACTTC CASSLTGVETQYF
TRBJ1-6 NA NA TRBV4-3 TGCGCCAGCAGCCCCGGTGTGAGTGGAGGTTCACCCCTCCACTTT CASSPGVSGGSPLHF
TRBJ2-7 TRBD1 NA TRBV5-6 TGTGCCAGCAGCTCAGTAGGGACAGGAAGCTCGGGGTCCTTCTACGAGCAGTACTTC CASSSVGTGSSGSFYEQYF
TRBJ2-7 NA NA TRBV7-2 TGTGCCAGCAGCTTAAGGGGTGACGGGCTCCCCTACGAGCAGTACTTC CASSLRGDGLPYEQYF
TRBJ1-6 TRBD1 few TRBV3-1/TRBV3-2 TGTGCCAGCAGCCGATCCGGGACAGGAGATTCACCCCTCCACTTT CASSRSGTGDSPLHF
TRBJ2-7 NA NA TRBV6-1 TGTGCCAGCAGTGAAATCACAGGTTATAGCTACGAGCAGTACTTC CASSEITGYSYEQYF
TRBJ2-7 NA once TRBV7-9 TGTGCCAGCACCCGACCCGAGGACTACGAGCAGTACTTC CASTRPEDYEQYF
TRBJ1-4 TRBD1 NA TRBV11-2 TGTGCCAGCAGCCTTTTGACAGGGCGTGAAAAACTGTTTTTT CASSLLTGREKLFF
TRBJ2-5 TRBD2 few TRBV4-2 TGTGCCAGCAGCCAACTAGCGGGGGGGCCCACATTGGGGGAGACCCAGTACTTC CASSQLAGGPTLGETQYF
TRBJ1-4 TRBD1 NA TRBV30 TGTGCCTGGAGTGGGACAGGGGTGAAAAAACTGTTTTTT CAWSGTGVKKLFF
TRBJ2-6 NA NA TRBV2 TGTGCCAGCAGTGTTAGAAACTCTGGGGCCAACGTCCTGACTTTC CASSVRNSGANVLTF
TRBJ2-1 TRBD1 NA TRBV20-1 TGCAGTGCTAGTCTAACAGGGGGCGCAACCTCCAATGAGCAGTTCTTC CSASLTGGATSNEQFF
TRBJ1-5 TRBD1 NA TRBV6-5 TGTGCCAGCAAGGGGGCGGGCAATCAGCCCCAGCATTTT CASKGAGNQPQHF
TRBJ2-7 TRBD1 NA TRBV10-2 TGCGCCAGCAGTAGACAGGGCCACTACGAGCAGTACTTC CASSRQGHYEQYF